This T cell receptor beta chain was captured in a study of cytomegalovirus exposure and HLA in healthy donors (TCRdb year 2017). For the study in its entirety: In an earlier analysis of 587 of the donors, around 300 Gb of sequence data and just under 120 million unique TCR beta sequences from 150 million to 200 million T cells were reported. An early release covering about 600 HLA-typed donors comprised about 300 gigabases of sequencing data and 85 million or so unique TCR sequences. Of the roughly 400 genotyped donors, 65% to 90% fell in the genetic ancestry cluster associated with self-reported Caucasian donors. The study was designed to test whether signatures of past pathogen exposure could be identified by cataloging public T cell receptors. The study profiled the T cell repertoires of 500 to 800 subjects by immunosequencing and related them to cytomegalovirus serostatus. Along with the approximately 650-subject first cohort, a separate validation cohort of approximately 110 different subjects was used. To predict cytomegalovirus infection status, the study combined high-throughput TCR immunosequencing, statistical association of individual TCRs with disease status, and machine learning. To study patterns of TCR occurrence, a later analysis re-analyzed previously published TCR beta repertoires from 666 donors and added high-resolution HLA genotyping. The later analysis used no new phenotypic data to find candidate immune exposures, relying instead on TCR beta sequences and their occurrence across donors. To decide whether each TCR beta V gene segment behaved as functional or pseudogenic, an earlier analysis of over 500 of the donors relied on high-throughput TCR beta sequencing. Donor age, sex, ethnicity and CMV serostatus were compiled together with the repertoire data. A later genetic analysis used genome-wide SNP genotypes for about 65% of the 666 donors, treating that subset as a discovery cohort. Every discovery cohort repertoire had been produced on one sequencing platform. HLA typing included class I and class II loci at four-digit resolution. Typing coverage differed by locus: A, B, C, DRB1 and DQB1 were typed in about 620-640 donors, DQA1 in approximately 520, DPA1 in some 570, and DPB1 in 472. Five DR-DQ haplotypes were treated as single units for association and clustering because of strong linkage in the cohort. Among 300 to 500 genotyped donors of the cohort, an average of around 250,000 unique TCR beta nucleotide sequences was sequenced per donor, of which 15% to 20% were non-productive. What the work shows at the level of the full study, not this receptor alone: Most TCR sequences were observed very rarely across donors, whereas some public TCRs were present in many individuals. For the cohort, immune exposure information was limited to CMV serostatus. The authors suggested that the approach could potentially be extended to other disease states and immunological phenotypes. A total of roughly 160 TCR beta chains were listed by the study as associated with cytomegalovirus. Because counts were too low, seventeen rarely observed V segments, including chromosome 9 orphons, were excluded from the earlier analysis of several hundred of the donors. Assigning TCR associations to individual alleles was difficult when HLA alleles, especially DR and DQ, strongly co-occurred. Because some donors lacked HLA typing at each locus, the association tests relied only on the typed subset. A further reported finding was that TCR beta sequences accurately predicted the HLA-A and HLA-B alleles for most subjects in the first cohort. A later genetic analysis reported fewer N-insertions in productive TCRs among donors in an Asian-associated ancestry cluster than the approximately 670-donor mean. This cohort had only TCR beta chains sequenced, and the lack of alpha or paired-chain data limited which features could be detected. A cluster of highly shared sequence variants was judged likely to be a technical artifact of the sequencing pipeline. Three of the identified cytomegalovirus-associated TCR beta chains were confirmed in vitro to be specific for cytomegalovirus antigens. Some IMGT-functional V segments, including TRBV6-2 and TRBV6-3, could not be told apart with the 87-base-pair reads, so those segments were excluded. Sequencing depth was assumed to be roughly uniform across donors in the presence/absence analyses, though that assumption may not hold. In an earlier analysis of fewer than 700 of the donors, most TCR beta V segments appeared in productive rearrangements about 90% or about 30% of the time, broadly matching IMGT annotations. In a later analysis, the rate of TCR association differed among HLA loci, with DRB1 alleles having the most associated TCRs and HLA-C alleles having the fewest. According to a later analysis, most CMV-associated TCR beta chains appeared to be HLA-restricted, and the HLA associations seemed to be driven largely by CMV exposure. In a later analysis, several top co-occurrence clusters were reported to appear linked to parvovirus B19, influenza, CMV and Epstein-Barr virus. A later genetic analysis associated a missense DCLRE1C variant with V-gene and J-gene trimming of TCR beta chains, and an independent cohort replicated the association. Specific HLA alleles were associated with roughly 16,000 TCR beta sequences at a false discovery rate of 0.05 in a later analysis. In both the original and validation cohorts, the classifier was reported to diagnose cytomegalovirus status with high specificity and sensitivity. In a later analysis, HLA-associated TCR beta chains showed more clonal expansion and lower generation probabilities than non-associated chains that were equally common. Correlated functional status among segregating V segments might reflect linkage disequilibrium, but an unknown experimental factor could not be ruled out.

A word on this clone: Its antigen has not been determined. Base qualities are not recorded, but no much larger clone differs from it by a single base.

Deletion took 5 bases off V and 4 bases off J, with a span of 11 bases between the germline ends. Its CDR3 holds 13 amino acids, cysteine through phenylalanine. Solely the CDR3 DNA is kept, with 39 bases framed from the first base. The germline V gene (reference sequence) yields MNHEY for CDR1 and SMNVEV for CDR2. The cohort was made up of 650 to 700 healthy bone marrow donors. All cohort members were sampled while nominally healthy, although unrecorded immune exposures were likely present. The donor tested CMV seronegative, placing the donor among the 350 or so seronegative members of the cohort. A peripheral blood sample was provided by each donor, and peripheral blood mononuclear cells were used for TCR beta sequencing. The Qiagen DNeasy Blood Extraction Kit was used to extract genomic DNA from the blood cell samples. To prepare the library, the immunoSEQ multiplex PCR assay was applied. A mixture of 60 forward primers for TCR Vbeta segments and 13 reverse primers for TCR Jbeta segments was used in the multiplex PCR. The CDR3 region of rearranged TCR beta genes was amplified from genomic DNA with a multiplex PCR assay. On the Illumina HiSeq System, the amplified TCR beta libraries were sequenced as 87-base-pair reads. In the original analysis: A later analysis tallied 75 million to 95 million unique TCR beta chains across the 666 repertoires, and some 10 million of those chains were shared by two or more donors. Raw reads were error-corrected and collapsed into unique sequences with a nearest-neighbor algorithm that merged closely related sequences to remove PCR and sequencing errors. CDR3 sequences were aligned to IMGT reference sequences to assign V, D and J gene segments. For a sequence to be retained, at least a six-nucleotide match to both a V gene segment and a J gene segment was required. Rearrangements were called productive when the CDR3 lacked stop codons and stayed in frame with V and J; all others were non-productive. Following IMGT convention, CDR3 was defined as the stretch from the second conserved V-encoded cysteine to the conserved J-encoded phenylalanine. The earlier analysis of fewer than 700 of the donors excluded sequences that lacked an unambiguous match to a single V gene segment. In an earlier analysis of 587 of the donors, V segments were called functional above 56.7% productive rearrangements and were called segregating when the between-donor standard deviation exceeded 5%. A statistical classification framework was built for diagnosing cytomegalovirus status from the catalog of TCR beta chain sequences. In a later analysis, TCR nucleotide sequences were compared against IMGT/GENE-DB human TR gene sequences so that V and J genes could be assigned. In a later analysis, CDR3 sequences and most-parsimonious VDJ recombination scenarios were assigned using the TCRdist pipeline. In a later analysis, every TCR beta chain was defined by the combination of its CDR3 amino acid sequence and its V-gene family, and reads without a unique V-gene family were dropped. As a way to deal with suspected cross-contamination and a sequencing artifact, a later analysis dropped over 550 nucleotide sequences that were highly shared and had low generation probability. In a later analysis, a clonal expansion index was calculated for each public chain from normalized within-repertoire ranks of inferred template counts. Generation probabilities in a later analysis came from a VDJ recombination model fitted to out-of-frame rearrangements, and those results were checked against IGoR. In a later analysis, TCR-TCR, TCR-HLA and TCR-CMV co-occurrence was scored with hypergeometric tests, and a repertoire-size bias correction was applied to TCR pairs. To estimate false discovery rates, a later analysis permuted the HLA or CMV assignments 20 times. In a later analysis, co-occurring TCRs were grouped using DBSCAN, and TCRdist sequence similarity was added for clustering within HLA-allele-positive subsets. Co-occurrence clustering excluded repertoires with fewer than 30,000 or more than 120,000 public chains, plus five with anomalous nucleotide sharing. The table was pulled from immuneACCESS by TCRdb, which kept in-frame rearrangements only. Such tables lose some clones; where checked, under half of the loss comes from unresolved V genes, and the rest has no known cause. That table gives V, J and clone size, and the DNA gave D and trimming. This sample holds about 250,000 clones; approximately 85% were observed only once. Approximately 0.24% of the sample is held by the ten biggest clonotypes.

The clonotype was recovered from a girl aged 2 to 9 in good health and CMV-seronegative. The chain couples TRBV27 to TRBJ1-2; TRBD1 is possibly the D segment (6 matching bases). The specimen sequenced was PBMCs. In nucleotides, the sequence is TGTGCCAGCAGTCCAGGGACACCCTATGGCTACACCTTC. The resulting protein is CASSPGTPYGYTF.